This T cell receptor (beta chain) emerged from a study of T-cell memory formation after mild COVID-19. Background on the study: TCR clusters were mostly donor specific.

Trimming left V 5 bases short and J 4 bases short, with 8 bases between. This CDR3 spans 12 amino acids. TCRdb re-called the 5' RACE reads through MiXCR, storing one row per CDR3 protein. Counted here are under 700,000 distinct CDR3 sequences, roughly 20% occurring once; the ten biggest clones make up around 13%. This sequence joins TRBV12-3 or TRBV12-4 and TRBJ1-1; no clear D gene. The source of this sequence is an adult woman who had mild COVID-19 (a few samples of this study predate the infection). Cell type and time point are not known. The specimen sequenced was PBMCs or a T cell subset sorted from them (not recorded which). The CDR3 bases are TGTGCCAGCAGTCAACGGGGCACTGAAGCTTTCTTT. Translated: CASSQRGTEAFF.